What follows are 17 T cell receptor beta chains derived from one specimen sequenced in a study of blood T cell repertoires in COVID-19. TCRdb's copy holds only in-frame clones and misses some; the assay was immunoSEQ multiplex PCR. Of around 270,000 clones in the sample, more than 75% are singletons; the top ten hold around 5%. The sample was peripheral blood. All receptors come from a woman aged 60-75 years with COVID-19, enrolled during active disease.

The chain links TRBV20-1 to TRBJ2-7; TRBD2 matches 8 bases. V was clipped by 3 bases and J by 6 bases; unmatched bases: 19. Germline V gene sequence: CDR1 DFQATT, CDR2 SNEGSKA (reference sequence). This CDR3 region has 17 residues. The DNA of the CDR3 is TGCAGTGCTAGTGGTTCATCGGGAGGGTCGGGTTACGGCGAGCAGTACTTC. It codes for CSASGSSGGSGYGEQYF.

This chain connects TRBV28 to TRBJ2-7, with D unclear. The CDR3 is made up of 13 amino acids. CDR1 and CDR2 (germline): MDHEN, SYDVKM. Trimming took 5 bases from V and 4 from J, leaving 12 bases between them. Here the CDR3 reads CASSRLVFYEQYF. Written as DNA, the CDR3 is TGTGCCAGCAGTAGACTGGTATTTTACGAGCAGTACTTC.

The chain has TRBV28 and TRBJ1-2; no definite D call. The ends were cut back, 3 bases at V and 7 bases at J, with 12 bases in the middle. From germline, CDR1 is MDHEN and CDR2 SYDVKM. The CDR3 runs 13 residues. DNA for the CDR3: TGTGCCAGCAGTTTGAGGGTCCCCGGTGGCTACACCTTC. Its protein product is CASSLRVPGGYTF.

This chain links TRBV6-1 with TRBJ1-1; the match to TRBD1 covers 8 bases. The CDR3 sequence is 13 residues long. The V and J ends lost 2 bases and 6 bases, in that order; junction bases with no gene match: 2. CDR1 is MNHNS and CDR2 is SASEGT in the germline V gene. CDR3 protein: CASSELQGAEAFF. For the CDR3, the DNA is TGTGCCAGCAGTGAATTACAGGGGGCTGAAGCTTTCTTT.

This sequence joins TRBV9 and TRBJ2-7, with 13 bases matching TRBD2. The germline V gene has CDR1 SGDLS and CDR2 YYNGEE. The CDR3 is made up of 18 amino acids. Losses at the gene ends were 0 bases for V and 2 bases for J; bases not matched to a gene: 8. The CDR3 loop reads CASSVGLAGGPGAYEQYF. The CDR3 DNA is TGTGCCAGCAGCGTAGGACTAGCGGGAGGCCCCGGTGCCTACGAGCAGTACTTC.

This rearrangement joins TRBV19 to TRBJ1-1; D is undetermined. V lost 5 bases and J lost 0, with 10 bases in between. Germline V gives CDR1 LNHDA, CDR2 SQIVND (reference sequence). The CDR3 has 14 amino acids. The CDR3 region is CASSPHTMNTEAFF. CDR3 DNA: TGTGCCAGTAGTCCCCACACCATGAACACTGAAGCTTTCTTT.

The chain has TRBV18 and TRBJ1-2; 9 nucleotides line up with TRBD1. CDR1 is KGHSH and CDR2 is LQKENI in the germline V gene. V trimming: 3 bases; J trimming: 1 base; junction bases outside the gene matches: 3. CDR3 length: 15 residues. This chain's CDR3 is CASSPGTGNNYGYTF. As DNA, the CDR3 is TGTGCCAGCTCACCCGGGACAGGGAATAACTATGGCTACACCTTC.

This clone was picked up a small number of times. The V gene is TRBV24-1, the J gene TRBJ2-7; 9 nucleotides align to TRBD2. The CDR3 length is 16 residues. V shed 4 bases and J 5 bases; nucleotides not matched to a gene: 11. Germline V gene data show CDR1 as KGHDR and CDR2 as SFDVKD. CDR3 sequence reads: CATSERRPSGTDEQYF. The CDR3 DNA reads TGTGCCACCAGTGAACGTCGTCCTAGCGGGACCGACGAGCAGTACTTC.

This chain joins TRBV28 and TRBJ2-1, with TRBD2 matching over 9 bases. V shed 11 bases, J shed 2 bases, and the junction held 10 bases outside the gene matches. Germline CDR1 is MDHEN and CDR2 is SYDVKM. The CDR3 consists of 15 residues. The CDR3 protein is CASFSGSGAYNEQFF. Written as DNA, the CDR3 is TGTGCCTCCTTTAGCGGGAGCGGCGCCTACAATGAGCAGTTCTTC.

This clone was observed a single time. The chain has TRBV19 and TRBJ1-5; the D gene is possibly TRBD1 (6 bases). CDR3 size: 13 residues. The V end lost 7 bases, the J end lost 6 bases, and 13 bases lay between the germline ends. Germline assignment: CDR1 LNHDA and CDR2 SQIVND (reference sequence). The CDR3 nucleotides are TGTGCCAGTACTCCGACAGGAATTCAGCCCCAGCATTTT. This codes for CASTPTGIQPQHF.

The rearrangement uses TRBV28 and TRBJ1-2; D not resolved. Deletions cut 10 bases from V and 7 bases from J, with 22 bases between. Germline CDR1 reads MDHEN; CDR2 reads SYDVKM. The CDR3 has 14 residues. In DNA form, the CDR3 reads TGTGCCATCGCCGTGGCAGGCCCCTCTCGTGGCTACACCTTC. Amino acid sequence: CAIAVAGPSRGYTF.

The chain recombines TRBV13 with TRBJ2-7; D perhaps matches TRBD1 (6 bases). CDR1 PRHDT and CDR2 FYEKMQ come from the germline V gene (reference sequence). Trimming removed 3 bases at V and 2 bases at J, with 14 bases between. This CDR3 spans 15 amino acids. The CDR3, as DNA: TGTGCCAGCAGCTTCGGACAGTATTGGGCCTACGAGCAGTACTTC. This gives the protein CASSFGQYWAYEQYF.

The V gene is TRBV15, the J gene TRBJ1-4; D ambiguous. Germline V gene sequence: CDR1 LNHNV, CDR2 YYDKDF (reference sequence). V lost 0 bases, J lost 4 bases, and 15 bases lay in between. The CDR3 is 17 residues long. CDR3 residues: CATSREWEGEDNEKLFF. CDR3 sequence (DNA): TGTGCCACCAGCAGAGAATGGGAGGGTGAGGATAATGAAAAACTGTTTTTT.

The chain employs TRBV3-1 (or the pseudogene TRBV3-2) and TRBJ1-5; D is ambiguous. The ends were cut back, 5 bases at V and 2 bases at J, with 10 bases in the middle. CDR1 and CDR2 (germline): LGHDT, YNNKEL (reference sequence). The CDR3 extends over 14 amino acids. CDR3 amino acids: CASSGGRGNQPQHF. CDR3 sequence (DNA): TGTGCCAGCAGCGGAGGCCGAGGCAATCAGCCCCAGCATTTT.

This clone occurred once. The chain carries TRBV19 and TRBJ2-1; TRBD2 agrees at 10 bases. From germline, CDR1 is LNHDA and CDR2 SQIVND (reference sequence). The CDR3 spans 14 residues. V dropped 6 bases and J dropped 6; count of bases not matched to a gene: 5. The CDR3 loop is CASRASGSGNEQFF. The CDR3 DNA reads as TGTGCCAGTAGGGCTAGCGGGAGCGGCAATGAGCAGTTCTTC.

The chain carries TRBV7-8 and TRBJ2-1, with D perhaps matching TRBD1 (6 bases). The CDR3 has 14 amino acids. Trimming cost V 4 bases and J 7 bases, with 14 bases left between them. Germline V CDR1 and CDR2: SGHVS, FQNEAQ. CDR3 in DNA: TGTGCCAGCAGCTCAGAGGGGGTAACAAATGAGCAGTTCTTC. Translating it yields CASSSEGVTNEQFF.

This clone was seen just once. The V gene is TRBV7-2, the J gene TRBJ1-5; D is undetermined. Per germline, CDR1 SGHTA and CDR2 FQGNSA. The ends were cut back, 1 base at V and 10 bases at J, with 17 bases in the middle. This CDR3 comprises 15 residues. CDR3 in amino acids: CASSLDGSVSRPQHF. The CDR3 DNA is TGTGCCAGCAGCTTAGATGGCTCCGTCTCTAGACCCCAGCATTTT.